Sequencing of this T cell receptor beta chain was carried out in a study of CD8+ T cells in alopecia areata. About the study: Administration of oral tofacitinib to treated patients was at 5 to 10 mg twice daily.

Findings of the study overall: For lesional scalp, especially alopecia totalis/universalis, clonality was higher than in normal scalp. TCRs were shared less clearly across patients than in mice, possibly for HLA-related reasons. Within the top 100, expanded CD8+ clones significantly decreased with tofacitinib, as did scalp clonality.

Treatment noted: oral pan-JAK inhibitor, 5-10 mg twice daily. In regard to this clone: Its cognate antigen is unknown.

As the sequencing template, cDNA was produced by extracting RNA and reverse transcribing it. TCRdb's table, derived via immunoSEQ multiplex PCR, lists solely in-frame clones and lacks some. The data show 210,000 or so clones, approximately 65% seen once. Germline V gene sequence: CDR1 SGHTA, CDR2 FQGNSA. The CDR3 consists of 14 residues. V was trimmed by 2 bases and J by 2 bases, leaving 7 bases between them. V gene TRBV7-2 combines with J gene TRBJ2-4, with a tentative D call TRBD1 (5 bases). The sample consisted of CD4+ T cells sorted from blood, taken between weeks 43 and 45, from a patient treated with tofacitinib. The clonotype comes from a human donor with alopecia areata. The CDR3 reads CASSLLDTKNIQYF. The CDR3 coding sequence is TGTGCCAGCAGCTTACTGGACACCAAAAACATTCAGTACTTC. Together with reference TRBV7-2 and TRBJ2-4, the CDR3 gives the full variable domain: GAGVSQSPSNKVTEKGKDVELRCDPISGHTALYWYRQSLGQGLEFLIYFQGNSAPDKSGLPSDRFSAERTGGSVSTLTIQRTQQEDSAVYLCASSLLDTKNIQYFGAGTRLSVL.